Sequencing of this TCR beta chain was carried out in a study of cytomegalovirus exposure and HLA in healthy donors. Overall study results and limits: Among the sequence variants, a highly shared cluster was likely an artifact of sequencing.

Germline CDR1 MNHNS, CDR2 SASEGT. The V segment lost 3 bases and the J segment 4 bases; nucleotides outside the gene matches: 11. This CDR3 contains 17 residues. Worth noting for this clone: Its antigen is still unknown.

Vbeta (60) and Jbeta (13) primers were used in the PCR. Clones were sequenced by immunoSEQ multiplex PCR, and TCRdb holds only the in-frame ones, with some missing. Among some 96,000 clones listed, 55% to 75% were seen once. The sequenced sample was PBMCs. This TCR was sampled from a man aged 60 to 69 in good health and CMV-seronegative. The chain links TRBV6-1 to TRBJ2-3, with 9 positions matching TRBD2. Here the CDR3 reads CASSEYLAGVGADTQYF. CDR3 DNA: TGTGCCAGCAGTGAGTACTTAGCGGGAGTCGGGGCAGATACGCAGTATTTT.